This TCR beta chain was identified during a study of CD8 T cells in ankylosing spondylitis. Notes on the study in general: Reportedly, significant enrichment of disease-linked clones occurred in matched ankylosing spondylitis synovial fluid.

Quantitative 5'-RACE with molecular barcodes was used to make the TCR beta libraries. From the 5' RACE reads, TCRdb called clonotypes with MiXCR, one entry per CDR3 protein. The sample consists of around 160,000 distinct CDR3 sequences, around 10% of them appearing once. Note on this clonotype: Its antigen remains unidentified. This clone may be a read error of a much larger clone one base away. Here the CDR3 omits its conserved ending phenylalanine or tryptophan, so a read error is the likely source.

Germline V gene lookup returns CDR1 GTSNPN and CDR2 SVGIG (reference sequence). This CDR3 spans 13 amino acids. The ends lost 6 bases at V and 2 bases at J; junction bases unmatched: 5. This clonotype originated in a male donor with ankylosing spondylitis or in good health (not recorded which). V is TRBV30 and J is TRBJ2-3, with 7 bases identical to TRBD2. Sequenced: blood, either unsorted or a sorted T cell fraction (not recorded which). The CDR3 spells CACRLAATDTQYS. DNA of the CDR3: TGTGCCTGCCGCCTAGCGGCCACAGATACGCAGTATTCT.